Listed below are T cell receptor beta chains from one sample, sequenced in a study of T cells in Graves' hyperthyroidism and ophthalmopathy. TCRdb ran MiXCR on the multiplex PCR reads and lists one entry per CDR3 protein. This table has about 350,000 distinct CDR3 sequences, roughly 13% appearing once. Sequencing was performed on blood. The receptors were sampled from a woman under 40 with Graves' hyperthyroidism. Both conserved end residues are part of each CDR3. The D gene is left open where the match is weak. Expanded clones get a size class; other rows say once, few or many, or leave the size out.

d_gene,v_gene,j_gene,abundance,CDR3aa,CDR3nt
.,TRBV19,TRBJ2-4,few,CASSTQGLWENIQYF,TGTGCCAGTAGTACTCAAGGACTATGGGAAAACATTCAGTACTTC
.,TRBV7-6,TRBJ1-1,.,CASSLAGENEAFF,TGTGCCAGCAGCTTAGCTGGCGAGAATGAAGCTTTCTTT
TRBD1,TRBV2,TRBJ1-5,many,CASSDALNRGPNQPQHF,TGTGCCAGCAGTGACGCTCTCAACAGGGGTCCAAATCAGCCCCAGCATTTT
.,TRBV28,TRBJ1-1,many,CASNNGGGGEAFF,TGTGCCAGCAACAACGGTGGTGGGGGTGAAGCTTTCTTT
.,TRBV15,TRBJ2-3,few,CATVARDTDTQYF,TGTGCCACCGTGGCCCGAGACACAGATACGCAGTATTTT
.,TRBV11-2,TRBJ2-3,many,CASSLAQGGSGTDTQYF,TGTGCCAGCAGCTTAGCCCAGGGTGGAAGTGGCACAGATACGCAGTATTTT
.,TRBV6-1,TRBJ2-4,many,CASSPDRNIQYF,TGTGCCAGCAGCCCCGATAGAAACATTCAGTACTTC
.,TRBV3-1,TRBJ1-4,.,CASSPPGEGEKLFF,TGTGCCAGCAGCCCGCCTGGAGAGGGCGAAAAACTGTTTTTT
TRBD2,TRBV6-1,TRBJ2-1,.,CASSRPTLAGGVNEQFF,TGTGCCAGCAGCCGACCCACTCTAGCGGGAGGGGTCAATGAGCAGTTCTTC
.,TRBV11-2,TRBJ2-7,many,CASSLTGDARKKQYF,TGTGCCAGCAGCTTAACGGGGGACGCACGCAAAAAGCAGTACTTC
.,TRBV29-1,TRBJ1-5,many,CSVGNGQNQPQHF,TGCAGCGTTGGGAACGGGCAGAATCAGCCCCAGCATTTT
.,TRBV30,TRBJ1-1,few,CAWSLTVMNTEAFF,TGTGCCTGGAGTTTGACGGTTATGAACACTGAAGCTTTCTTT
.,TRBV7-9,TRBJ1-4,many,CASSSSGTNEKLFF,TGTGCCAGCAGCTCGAGCGGAACTAATGAAAAACTGTTTTTT
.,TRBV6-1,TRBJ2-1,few,CASSESYRVSNEQFF,TGTGCCAGCAGTGAATCTTATAGGGTTAGCAATGAGCAGTTCTTC
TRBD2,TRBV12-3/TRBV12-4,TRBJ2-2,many,CASSPRREGTGELFF,TGTGCCAGCAGCCCCCGTAGGGAGGGGACCGGGGAGCTGTTTTTT
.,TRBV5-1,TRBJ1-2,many,CASSLDRPNYGYTF,TGCGCCAGCAGCTTGGACCGCCCCAACTATGGCTACACCTTC
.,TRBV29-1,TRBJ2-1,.,CSVESLNSGAYNEQFF,TGCAGCGTTGAAAGTCTGAATAGCGGAGCCTACAATGAGCAGTTCTTC
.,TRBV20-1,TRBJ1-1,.,CSAREGGFRAIPEAFF,TGCAGTGCTAGAGAAGGCGGGTTCAGGGCAATCCCTGAAGCTTTCTTT
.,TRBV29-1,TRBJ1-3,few,CSALFATGNTIYF,TGCAGCGCCCTGTTTGCGACTGGAAACACCATATATTTT
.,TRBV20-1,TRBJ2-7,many,CSARARQGEQYF,TGCAGTGCAAGGGCTCGGCAGGGCGAGCAGTACTTC
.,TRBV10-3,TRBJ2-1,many,CAISGAGSYNEQFF,TGTGCCATCAGTGGGGCGGGCTCCTACAATGAGCAGTTCTTC
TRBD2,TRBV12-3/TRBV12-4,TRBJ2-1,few,CASSTRRTSPYNEQFF,TGTGCCAGCAGTACCCGGAGGACTAGCCCCTACAATGAGCAGTTCTTC
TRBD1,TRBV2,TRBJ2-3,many,CASQAYTGTGTDTQYF,TGTGCCAGCCAAGCCTACACCGGGACAGGCACAGATACGCAGTATTTT
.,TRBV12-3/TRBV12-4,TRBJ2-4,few,CASSLGIAKNIQYF,TGTGCCAGCAGTTTAGGGATAGCCAAAAACATTCAGTACTTC
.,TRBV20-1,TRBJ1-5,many,CSASPRVGNQPQHF,TGCAGTGCTAGTCCCAGGGTGGGCAATCAGCCCCAGCATTTT
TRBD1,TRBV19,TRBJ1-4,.,CASSGGQDHEKLFF,TGTGCCAGTAGTGGTGGACAGGACCATGAAAAACTGTTTTTT
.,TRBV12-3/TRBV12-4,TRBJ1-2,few,CASSLKGDGSNYTF,TGTGCCAGCAGTTTAAAGGGGGACGGAAGTAACTACACCTTC